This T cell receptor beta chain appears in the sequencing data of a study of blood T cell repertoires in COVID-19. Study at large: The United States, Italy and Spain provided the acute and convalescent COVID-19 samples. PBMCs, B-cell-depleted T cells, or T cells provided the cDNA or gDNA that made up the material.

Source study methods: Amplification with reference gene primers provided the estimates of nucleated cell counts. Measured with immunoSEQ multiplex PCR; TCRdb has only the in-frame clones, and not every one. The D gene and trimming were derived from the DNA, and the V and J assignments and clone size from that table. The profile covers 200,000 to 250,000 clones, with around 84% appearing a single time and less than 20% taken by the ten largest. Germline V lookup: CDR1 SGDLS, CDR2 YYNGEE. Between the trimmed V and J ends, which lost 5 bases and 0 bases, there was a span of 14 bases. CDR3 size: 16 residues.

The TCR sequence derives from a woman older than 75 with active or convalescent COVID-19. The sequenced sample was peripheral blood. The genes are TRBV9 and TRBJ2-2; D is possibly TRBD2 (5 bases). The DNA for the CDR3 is TGTGCCAGCAGAAAAACCGGGGTTCCGAACACCGGGGAGCTGTTTTTT. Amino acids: CASRKTGVPNTGELFF. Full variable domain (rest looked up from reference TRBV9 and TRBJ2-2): DSGVTQTPKHLITATGQRVTLRCSPRSGDLSVYWYQQSLDQGLQFLIQYYNGEERAKGNILERFSAQQFPDLHSELNLSSLELGDSALYFCASRKTGVPNTGELFFGEGSRLTVL.